Listed here are 6 T cell receptor beta chains from one sample, sequenced in a study of blood T cell repertoires in COVID-19. The data were produced by immunoSEQ multiplex PCR, yet TCRdb's version contains in-frame clones alone and is incomplete. The sample consists of tens of thousands of clones, approximately 83% of them appearing once. Input material: peripheral blood. These receptors were collected from a man in his sixties or seventies with acute or convalescent COVID-19.

The rearrangement links TRBV7-2 to TRBJ1-2, with a possible D match to TRBD1 (6 bases). This CDR3 has 15 residues. Germline CDR1 and CDR2: SGHTA and FQGNSA. Trimming removed 0 bases at V and 2 bases at J, with 10 bases between. The CDR3 sequence is CASSLAAGENYGYTF. As DNA, the CDR3 is TGTGCCAGCAGCTTAGCGGCAGGGGAGAACTATGGCTACACCTTC.

The chain uses TRBV9 and TRBJ2-3; TRBD2 aligns across 7 bases. This CDR3 comprises 14 residues. J gave up 2 bases and V 3 bases, and 3 bases lay outside the gene matches. The germline CDR1 and CDR2 sequences are SGDLS and YYNGEE. The CDR3 protein is CASSAGTTTDTQYF. Written as DNA, the CDR3 is TGTGCCAGCAGCGCCGGGACTACCACAGATACGCAGTATTTT.

The rearrangement joins TRBV4-3 to TRBJ1-3; 11 bases line up with TRBD1. There are 17 residues in the CDR3. The V segment lost 5 bases and the J segment 0 bases; nucleotides outside the gene matches: 6. Per the germline V gene, CDR1 is LGHNA and CDR2 is YSLEER. The CDR3: CASSDGQGAYSGNTIYF. CDR3 bases: TGCGCCAGCAGCGACGGACAGGGGGCCTACTCTGGAAACACCATATATTTT.

V and J are TRBV12-3 or TRBV12-4 and TRBJ2-3, with D unclear. The length of the CDR3 is 13 residues. V lost 5 bases and J lost 3, with 9 bases in between. This CDR3 is CASSLARTDTQYF. DNA for the CDR3: TGTGCCAGCAGTCTGGCGAGGACAGATACGCAGTATTTT.

The chain couples TRBV9 to TRBJ1-2; 7 bases fit TRBD1. The CDR3 spans 14 residues. V shed 4 bases, J shed 7 bases, and the junction held 10 bases outside the gene matches. The germline gives CDR1 SGDLS, CDR2 YYNGEE. The CDR3 bases are TGTGCCAGCAGCCCGAGGGGGCAGGGTAGTGGCTACACCTTC. This sequence encodes CASSPRGQGSGYTF.

The chain uses TRBV2 and TRBJ1-5; 7 nucleotides match TRBD1. CDR3 length: 14 amino acids. Germline trimming cut 6 bases from V and 1 base from J; bases unmatched to any gene: 3. From germline, CDR1 is SNHLY and CDR2 FYNNEI. CDR3 sequence: CASSWGQSNQPQHF. The CDR3, as DNA: TGTGCCAGCAGCTGGGGACAGAGCAATCAGCCCCAGCATTTT.